This TCR beta chain was recorded in a study of CD8 T cells in Susac syndrome. Study findings and constraints: Total CD8+ and CD8+ TEMRA repertoires contained sixteen and five Susac-specific public clones, respectively.

An input of roughly 0.45 to 1 ug of RNA was subjected to reverse transcription using random hexamers. By means of immunoSEQ multiplex PCR, TCR beta CDR3 spanning 54 Vbeta and 13 Jbeta underwent amplification. TCRdb used MiXCR to reprocess the immunoSEQ multiplex PCR reads, holding one entry per CDR3 protein. Among fewer than 150,000 distinct CDR3 sequences listed, 85% to 95% were seen once. The germline V gene has CDR1 PRHDT and CDR2 FYEKMQ (reference sequence). The trim removed 3 bases at V and 6 bases at J, leaving 6 bases unmatched. This CDR3 spans 15 amino acids. Worth noting for this clonotype: Its antigen remains unknown.

As judged by recently defined diagnostic criteria, patients with Susac syndrome had definite or probable disease. The specimen was CD8+ T cells from PBMCs. The TCR originated in a human donor with Susac syndrome. The chain joins TRBV13 to TRBJ2-2; 8 bases line up with TRBD1. CDR3 residues: CASSLDREIPGELFF. CDR3 coding DNA: TGTGCCAGCAGCTTGGACAGGGAAATCCCCGGGGAGCTGTTTTTT.